A single TCR beta chain is shown here with its context. The V gene's germline CDR1 is MNHEY and CDR2 SVGAGI. Trimming stripped 9 bases from V and 10 bases from J, with 18 bases between. CDR3 length: 13 residues. The data were produced by immunoSEQ multiplex PCR, yet TCRdb's version contains in-frame clones alone and is incomplete. This table holds about 320,000 clones, less than 85% found once. These data are taken from a study of blood T cell repertoires in COVID-19. Whole-study context: T cells, B-cell-depleted T cells, or PBMCs supplied cDNA or gDNA.

Each participant's cohort was designated according to participant-reported clinical history. V and J are TRBV6-5 and TRBJ1-4; D possibly corresponds to TRBD1 (5 bases). The specimen was PBMCs or T cells enriched from blood (not recorded which). The sequence came from a woman aged 25 to 39 who had been exposed to COVID-19. The CDR3 is CASRQIEPVKLFF. For the CDR3, the DNA is TGTGCCAGTAGACAGATAGAGCCGGTAAAACTGTTTTTT.